A single sample is the source of the 2 T cell receptor beta chains below, sequenced in a study of cytomegalovirus exposure and HLA in healthy donors. Primers included in the PCR were 60 Vbeta and 13 Jbeta primers. TCRdb keeps only in-frame clones here, not all; method: immunoSEQ multiplex PCR. The sample lists about 150,000 clones, more than 60% occurring once. What was sequenced was PBMCs. The receptors were gathered from a woman between 40 and 50 years old in good health and CMV-seronegative.

The rearrangement links TRBV5-8 to TRBJ1-5; D might be TRBD1 (6 bases). CDR1 is SGHTS, CDR2 YDEGEE, per germline. This CDR3 contains 15 residues. The V end lost 3 bases, the J end lost 1 base, and 11 bases lay between the germline ends. CDR3 protein: CASSYRVVSNQPQHF. The DNA for the CDR3 is TGTGCCAGCAGCTACAGGGTTGTCAGCAATCAGCCCCAGCATTTT.

The chain uses TRBV2 and TRBJ2-7; 8 nucleotides line up with TRBD2. Trimming cost V 0 bases and J 5 bases; bases outside gene matches: 12. Looked up from germline, CDR1 is SNHLY and CDR2 is FYNNEI. The CDR3 sequence is 17 residues long. The CDR3 bases are TGTGCCAGCAGTGAAGCGGGGGGAGGGAGCGGGAGTAACGAGCAGTACTTC. It yields the protein CASSEAGGGSGSNEQYF. Drawing the rest from reference TRBV2 and TRBJ2-7, the complete variable domain is EPEVTQTPSHQVTQMGQEVILRCVPISNHLYFYWYRQILGQKVEFLVSFYNNEISEKSEIFDDQFSVERPDGSNFTLKIRSTKLEDSAMYFCASSEAGGGSGSNEQYFGPGTRLTVT.